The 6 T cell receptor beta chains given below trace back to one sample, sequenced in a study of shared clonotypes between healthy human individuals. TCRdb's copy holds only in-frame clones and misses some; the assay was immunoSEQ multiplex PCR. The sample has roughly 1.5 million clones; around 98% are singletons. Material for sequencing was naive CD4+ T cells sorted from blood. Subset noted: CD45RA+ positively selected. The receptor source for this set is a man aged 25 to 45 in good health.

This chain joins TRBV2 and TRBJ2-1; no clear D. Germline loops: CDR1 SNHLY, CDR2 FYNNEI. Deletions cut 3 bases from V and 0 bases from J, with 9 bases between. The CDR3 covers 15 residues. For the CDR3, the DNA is TGTGCCAGCAGTGACTTAGCCAGCTCCTACAATGAGCAGTTCTTC. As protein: CASSDLASSYNEQFF.

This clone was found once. CDR3 region: CASSLAPRDEQFF. CDR3 nucleotides: TGTGCCAGCAGCTTAGCCCCCCGGGATGAGCAGTTCTTC. The genes are TRBV7-2 and TRBJ2-1; no definite D call. The CDR3 is 13 amino acids. The ends were cut back, 0 bases at V and 8 bases at J, with 8 bases in the middle. CDR1 is SGHTA, CDR2 FQGNSA, per germline.

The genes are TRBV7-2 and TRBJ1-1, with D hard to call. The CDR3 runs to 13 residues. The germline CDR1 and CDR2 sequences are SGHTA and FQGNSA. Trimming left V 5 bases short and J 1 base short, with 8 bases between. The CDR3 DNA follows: TGTGCCAGCAGCGTAGACAAGAACACTGAAGCTTTCTTT. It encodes CASSVDKNTEAFF.

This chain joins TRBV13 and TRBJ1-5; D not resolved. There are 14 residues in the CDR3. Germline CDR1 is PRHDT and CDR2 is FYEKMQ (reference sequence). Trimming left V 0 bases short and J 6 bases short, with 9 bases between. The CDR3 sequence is CASSLGQTGQPQHF. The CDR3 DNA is TGTGCCAGCAGCTTAGGACAGACGGGTCAGCCCCAGCATTTT. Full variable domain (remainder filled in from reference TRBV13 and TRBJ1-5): AAGVIQSPRHLIKEKRETATLKCYPIPRHDTVYWYQQGPGQDPQFLISFYEKMQSDKGSIPDRFSAQQFSDYHSELNMSSLELGDSALYFCASSLGQTGQPQHFGDGTRLSIL.

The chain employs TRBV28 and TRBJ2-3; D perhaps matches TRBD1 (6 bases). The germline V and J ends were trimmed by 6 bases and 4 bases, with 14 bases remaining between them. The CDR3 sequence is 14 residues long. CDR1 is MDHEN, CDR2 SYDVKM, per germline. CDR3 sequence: CASSRTGISDTQYF. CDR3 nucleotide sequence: TGTGCCAGCAGCCGAACAGGGATCTCAGATACGCAGTATTTT.

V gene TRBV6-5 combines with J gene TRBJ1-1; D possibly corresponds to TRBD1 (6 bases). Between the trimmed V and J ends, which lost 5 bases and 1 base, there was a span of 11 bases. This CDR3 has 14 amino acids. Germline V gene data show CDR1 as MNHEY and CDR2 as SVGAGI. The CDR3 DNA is TGTGCCAGCAGTAAGGACAGAACGAACACTGAAGCTTTCTTT. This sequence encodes CASSKDRTNTEAFF.